This T cell receptor (beta chain) was captured by sequencing in a study of blood T cell repertoires in COVID-19. Study-level information: COVID-19 samples collected from the United States, Italy and Spain covered acute and convalescent phases. The cDNA or gDNA used as material had been derived from T cells, B-cell-depleted T cells, or PBMCs.

This CDR3 has 15 amino acids. CDR1 SGHKS and CDR2 YYEKEE come from the germline V gene (reference sequence). Losses at the gene ends were 3 bases for V and 4 bases for J; bases not matched to a gene: 5. The protocol was immunoSEQ multiplex PCR, while the TCRdb copy is restricted to in-frame clones and leaves out a portion. The data show approximately 470,000 clones, roughly 87% seen once. Participants were aged roughly 18 to 90 years, lived in roughly 23 US areas, and enrolled virtually. The rearrangement links TRBV5-5 to TRBJ2-2, with 8 positions matching TRBD2. This TCR came from a woman aged 18-35 years who had recovered from COVID-19. Sample: PBMCs or T cells enriched from blood (not recorded which). This CDR3 is CASSSPGTSTGELFF. CDR3 coding DNA: TGTGCCAGCAGCTCCCCCGGGACTAGCACCGGGGAGCTGTTTTTT.